This is a list of T cell receptor beta chains from one sample in a study of memory CD4+ T cells and cytomegalovirus serostatus. The repertoire was sequenced with immunoSEQ multiplex PCR; TCRdb's copy has only in-frame clones and lacks some. The sample consists of tens of thousands of clones, 65% to 80% of them appearing once. Sequences were obtained from memory CD4+ T cells from blood. These receptors were obtained from an adult in good health and CMV-seronegative. CDR3s include the opening cysteine and the closing phenylalanine or tryptophan. A D gene is named only where the DNA matches it firmly. Part of the rows lack a size; the others show once, few, many or a class for expanded clones.

clone size: .
V gene: TRBV29-1
J gene: TRBJ1-3
D gene: .
CDR3 DNA: TGCAGCGTCCGCGGGGCGTTCTCTGGAAACACCATATATTTT
CDR3 protein: CSVRGAFSGNTIYF

clone size: .
V gene: TRBV15
J gene: TRBJ1-4
D gene: .
CDR3 DNA: TGTGCCACCAGCAGAGACGGGGGTAGAGGCGAAAAACTGTTTTTT
CDR3 protein: CATSRDGGRGEKLFF

clone size: .
V gene: TRBV19
J gene: TRBJ2-7
D gene: .
CDR3 DNA: TGTGCCAGTAGTATAGAGCAGGGTTACGAGCAGTACTTC
CDR3 protein: CASSIEQGYEQYF

clone size: .
V gene: TRBV18
J gene: TRBJ1-2
D gene: .
CDR3 DNA: TGTGCCAGCTCACCTCCGGGATATACCTATGGCTACACCTTC
CDR3 protein: CASSPPGYTYGYTF

clone size: .
V gene: TRBV29-1
J gene: TRBJ2-1
D gene: .
CDR3 DNA: TGCAGCGTTGTAAGCGGGTCGGGGTCCTACAATGAGCAGTTCTTC
CDR3 protein: CSVVSGSGSYNEQFF

clone size: .
V gene: TRBV7-9
J gene: TRBJ1-2
D gene: TRBD1
CDR3 DNA: TGTGCCAGCAGTGCCGGACAGGGAGACTATGGCTACACCTTC
CDR3 protein: CASSAGQGDYGYTF

clone size: .
V gene: TRBV5-4
J gene: TRBJ1-1
D gene: .
CDR3 DNA: TGTGCCGGGGGGAGAGGTGGCACTGAAGCTTTCTTT
CDR3 protein: CAGGRGGTEAFF

clone size: .
V gene: TRBV14
J gene: TRBJ2-7
D gene: TRBD2
CDR3 DNA: TGTGCCAGCAGCCAAGTGAGCGGGGGGCCCTACGAGCAGTACTTC
CDR3 protein: CASSQVSGGPYEQYF

clone size: once
V gene: TRBV5-1
J gene: TRBJ2-7
D gene: TRBD1
CDR3 DNA: TGCGCCAGCAGCTCATCCGGGACAGGGGACTACGAGCAGTACTTC
CDR3 protein: CASSSSGTGDYEQYF

clone size: once
V gene: TRBV6-1
J gene: TRBJ1-5
D gene: TRBD1
CDR3 DNA: TGTGCCAGCATTAGACAGGGGGACCAGCCCCAGCATTTT
CDR3 protein: CASIRQGDQPQHF

clone size: few
V gene: TRBV9
J gene: TRBJ2-1
D gene: TRBD2
CDR3 DNA: TGTGCCAGCAGCACTCAGACTAGCGGGAAAAATGAGCAGTTCTTC
CDR3 protein: CASSTQTSGKNEQFF

clone size: .
V gene: TRBV19
J gene: TRBJ1-1
D gene: .
CDR3 DNA: TGTGCCAGTAATCCTGGGACATACACTGAAGCTTTCTTT
CDR3 protein: CASNPGTYTEAFF

clone size: .
V gene: TRBV29-1
J gene: TRBJ1-1
D gene: .
CDR3 DNA: TGCAGCGTGGAAGAGAGGGAGAGGAACACTGAAGCTTTCTTT
CDR3 protein: CSVEERERNTEAFF

clone size: few
V gene: TRBV4-1
J gene: TRBJ1-1
D gene: .
CDR3 DNA: TGCGCCAGCAGCCTTCGGGAAGGAGGCACTGAAGCTTTCTTT
CDR3 protein: CASSLREGGTEAFF

clone size: .
V gene: TRBV2
J gene: TRBJ1-1
D gene: .
CDR3 DNA: TGTGCCAGCGGGGGGCGCGGCACTGAAGCTTTCTTT
CDR3 protein: CASGGRGTEAFF

clone size: .
V gene: TRBV28
J gene: TRBJ2-3
D gene: .
CDR3 DNA: TGTGCCAGCTCCATGGCTGTGGATACGCAGTATTTT
CDR3 protein: CASSMAVDTQYF

clone size: .
V gene: TRBV7-9
J gene: TRBJ2-5
D gene: .
CDR3 DNA: TGTGCCAGCAGCTTAAAGTCTCCCGCGATGGAAGAGACCCAGTACTTC
CDR3 protein: CASSLKSPAMEETQYF

clone size: .
V gene: TRBV7-2
J gene: TRBJ2-3
D gene: .
CDR3 DNA: TGTGCCAGCCAGTCGGGGGTAAGCACAGATACGCAGTATTTT
CDR3 protein: CASQSGVSTDTQYF

clone size: once
V gene: TRBV5-1
J gene: TRBJ1-6
D gene: .
CDR3 DNA: TGCGCCAGCAGCAGGGACTCGCAGGGAGGAGGGTCACCCCTCCACTTT
CDR3 protein: CASSRDSQGGGSPLHF

clone size: .
V gene: TRBV6-1
J gene: TRBJ1-2
D gene: .
CDR3 DNA: TGTGCCAGCAGTACCACAGGGTCGGGATTCTATGGCTACACCTTC
CDR3 protein: CASSTTGSGFYGYTF

clone size: .
V gene: TRBV29-1
J gene: TRBJ2-2
D gene: .
CDR3 DNA: TGCAGCGTTGGGCAGCTCAACACCGGGGAGCTGTTTTTT
CDR3 protein: CSVGQLNTGELFF

clone size: .
V gene: TRBV5-4
J gene: TRBJ2-1
D gene: .
CDR3 DNA: TGTGCCAGCAGCTTTGGAGGGCGCGGGTCCTCCTACAATGAGCAGTTCTTC
CDR3 protein: CASSFGGRGSSYNEQFF

clone size: .
V gene: TRBV19
J gene: TRBJ1-2
D gene: .
CDR3 DNA: TGTGCCAGCACCGACGCAGGGGCTGGCTATGGCTACACCTTC
CDR3 protein: CASTDAGAGYGYTF

clone size: .
V gene: TRBV4-2
J gene: TRBJ2-5
D gene: .
CDR3 DNA: TGTGCCAGCAGCCAAGATCTAACAGTAAAGACCCAGTACTTC
CDR3 protein: CASSQDLTVKTQYF

clone size: .
V gene: TRBV7-3
J gene: TRBJ2-1
D gene: .
CDR3 DNA: TGTGCCAGCAGCTTTGAAACGGTCCATGAGCAGTTCTTC
CDR3 protein: CASSFETVHEQFF

clone size: .
V gene: TRBV9
J gene: TRBJ1-2
D gene: TRBD1
CDR3 DNA: TGTGCCAGCAGCGCAGGACAGGGGGCTAACTATGGCTACACCTTC
CDR3 protein: CASSAGQGANYGYTF

clone size: .
V gene: TRBV7-8
J gene: TRBJ2-7
D gene: TRBD2
CDR3 DNA: TGTGCCAGCAGCTTGGGGACTAGCGGGAGGATTGTTTACGAGCAGTACTTC
CDR3 protein: CASSLGTSGRIVYEQYF

clone size: few
V gene: TRBV7-9
J gene: TRBJ1-2
D gene: TRBD1
CDR3 DNA: TGTGCCAGCAGCTCACAGGGGGCCGGTGGCTACACCTTC
CDR3 protein: CASSSQGAGGYTF

clone size: few
V gene: TRBV7-9
J gene: TRBJ2-7
D gene: TRBD2
CDR3 DNA: TGTGCCAGCACTCCCGGGGCTAGCGGGGGGCACTACGAGCAGTACTTC
CDR3 protein: CASTPGASGGHYEQYF

clone size: .
V gene: TRBV28
J gene: TRBJ2-3
D gene: TRBD1
CDR3 DNA: TGTGCCAGCAGGTCTGACAGGGGGCAGGTAGATACGCAGTATTTT
CDR3 protein: CASRSDRGQVDTQYF

clone size: few
V gene: TRBV19
J gene: TRBJ2-7
D gene: TRBD1
CDR3 DNA: TGTGCCAGCCAAGGAGGAACAGGGGCAGGCCGTTGGGAGCAGTACTTC
CDR3 protein: CASQGGTGAGRWEQYF

clone size: few
V gene: TRBV6-5
J gene: TRBJ2-2
D gene: .
CDR3 DNA: TGTGCCAGCAGATTCCGGGGGATTGGGGAGCTGTTTTTT
CDR3 protein: CASRFRGIGELFF

clone size: .
V gene: TRBV10-3
J gene: TRBJ2-6
D gene: .
CDR3 DNA: TGTGCCACGACCTCCTCTGGGGCCAACGTCCTGACTTTC
CDR3 protein: CATTSSGANVLTF

clone size: few
V gene: TRBV30
J gene: TRBJ1-1
D gene: TRBD1
CDR3 DNA: TGTGCCTGGGTTCGGGACAGGGCAAGTACTGAAGCTTTCTTT
CDR3 protein: CAWVRDRASTEAFF

clone size: few
V gene: TRBV5-6
J gene: TRBJ1-5
D gene: .
CDR3 DNA: TGTGCCAGCAGCCTGGGTTATAGCAATCAGCCCCAGCATTTT
CDR3 protein: CASSLGYSNQPQHF

clone size: .
V gene: TRBV5-6
J gene: TRBJ2-7
D gene: TRBD1
CDR3 DNA: TGTGCCAGCAGCCTAGGACAGGCCCGTCCCCTCTACGAGCAGTACTTC
CDR3 protein: CASSLGQARPLYEQYF

clone size: once
V gene: TRBV6-1
J gene: TRBJ1-2
D gene: TRBD1
CDR3 DNA: TGTGCCAGCATAACAGGGGTTAACGACTATGGCTACACCTTC
CDR3 protein: CASITGVNDYGYTF

clone size: .
V gene: TRBV7-9
J gene: TRBJ1-2
D gene: .
CDR3 DNA: TGTGCCAGCAGCTTAGGACTGACGGGGGATGGCTACACCTTC
CDR3 protein: CASSLGLTGDGYTF

clone size: few
V gene: TRBV7-8
J gene: TRBJ2-3
D gene: TRBD2
CDR3 DNA: TGTGCCAGCAGCTTGAACGACGCCGGGACTAGCGGATCCACAGATACGCAGTATTTT
CDR3 protein: CASSLNDAGTSGSTDTQYF

clone size: .
V gene: TRBV18
J gene: TRBJ1-1
D gene: .
CDR3 DNA: TGTGCCAGCTCGGGGGTAGAAGCTTTCTTT
CDR3 protein: CASSGVEAFF

clone size: .
V gene: TRBV6-5
J gene: TRBJ1-1
D gene: .
CDR3 DNA: TGTGCCAGCAGTTCTTACACTGAAGCTTTCTTT
CDR3 protein: CASSSYTEAFF

clone size: .
V gene: TRBV6-6
J gene: TRBJ2-3
D gene: TRBD2
CDR3 DNA: TGTGCCAACGGATTGGGGGGGACAGATACGCAGTATTTT
CDR3 protein: CANGLGGTDTQYF

clone size: .
V gene: TRBV6-1
J gene: TRBJ1-2
D gene: .
CDR3 DNA: TGTGCCCTCACGGTCCGGGAAAACTATGGCTACACCTTC
CDR3 protein: CALTVRENYGYTF

clone size: few
V gene: TRBV30
J gene: TRBJ1-2
D gene: TRBD1
CDR3 DNA: TGTGCCTGGGTCAGGGGGAACTATGGCTACACCTTC
CDR3 protein: CAWVRGNYGYTF

clone size: .
V gene: TRBV6-1
J gene: TRBJ2-2
D gene: .
CDR3 DNA: TGTGCCAGCAGATATCTGAACACCGGGGAGCTGTTTTTT
CDR3 protein: CASRYLNTGELFF

clone size: medium-sized
V gene: TRBV5-1
J gene: TRBJ2-5
D gene: .
CDR3 DNA: TGCGCCAGCAGCTCCGGGGAGACCCAGTACTTC
CDR3 protein: CASSSGETQYF

clone size: .
V gene: TRBV7-5
J gene: TRBJ1-1
D gene: .
CDR3 DNA: TGTGCCAGAAGCTTATTGGCCGGACAGGGAACCACTGAAGCTTTCTTT
CDR3 protein: CARSLLAGQGTTEAFF

clone size: once
V gene: TRBV10-3
J gene: TRBJ2-7
D gene: .
CDR3 DNA: TGTGCCTCAAGACGGGGTTCCTACGAGCAGTACTTC
CDR3 protein: CASRRGSYEQYF

clone size: .
V gene: TRBV5-5
J gene: TRBJ2-6
D gene: TRBD1
CDR3 DNA: TGTGCCAGCAGCACGACAGGGAGTGGATTACCTGGGGCCAACGTCCTGACTTTC
CDR3 protein: CASSTTGSGLPGANVLTF

clone size: .
V gene: TRBV6-5
J gene: TRBJ2-7
D gene: TRBD1
CDR3 DNA: TGTGCCAGCAGGGCACAGGGGTTACTCTACGAGCAGTACTTC
CDR3 protein: CASRAQGLLYEQYF

clone size: .
V gene: TRBV7-2
J gene: TRBJ1-5
D gene: .
CDR3 DNA: TGTGCCAGCAGCCCGGAACTGGGTAGCAATCAGCCCCAGCATTTT
CDR3 protein: CASSPELGSNQPQHF

clone size: medium-sized
V gene: TRBV19
J gene: TRBJ2-3
D gene: TRBD1
CDR3 DNA: TGTGCCAGCGGGACAGGAGGGGGTACGCAGTATTTT
CDR3 protein: CASGTGGGTQYF